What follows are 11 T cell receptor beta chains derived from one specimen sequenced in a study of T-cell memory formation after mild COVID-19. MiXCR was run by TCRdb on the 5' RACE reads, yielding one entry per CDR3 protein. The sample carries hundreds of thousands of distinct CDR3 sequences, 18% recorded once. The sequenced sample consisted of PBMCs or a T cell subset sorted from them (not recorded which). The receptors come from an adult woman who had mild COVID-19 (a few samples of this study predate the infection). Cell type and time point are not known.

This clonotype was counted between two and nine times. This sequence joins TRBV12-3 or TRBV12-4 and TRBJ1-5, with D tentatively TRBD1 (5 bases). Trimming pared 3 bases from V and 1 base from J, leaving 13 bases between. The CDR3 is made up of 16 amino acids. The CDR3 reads CASSFQGGRSNQPQHF. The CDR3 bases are TGTGCCAGCAGTTTTCAGGGCGGGCGGAGCAATCAGCCCCAGCATTTT.

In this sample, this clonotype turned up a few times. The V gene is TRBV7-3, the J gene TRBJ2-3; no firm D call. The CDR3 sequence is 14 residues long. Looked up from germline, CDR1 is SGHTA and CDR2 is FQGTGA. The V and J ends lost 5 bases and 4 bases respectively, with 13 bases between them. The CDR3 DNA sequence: TGTGCCAGCAGCGTATACGCTACAGCAGATACGCAGTATTTT. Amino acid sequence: CASSVYATADTQYF.

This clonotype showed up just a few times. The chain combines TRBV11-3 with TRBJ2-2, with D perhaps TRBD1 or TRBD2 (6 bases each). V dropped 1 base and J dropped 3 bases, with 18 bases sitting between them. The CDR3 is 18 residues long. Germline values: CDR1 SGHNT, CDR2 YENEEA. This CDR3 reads CASSLGARGGGDTGELFF. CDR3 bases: TGTGCCAGCAGCTTAGGAGCCCGCGGAGGGGGAGACACCGGGGAGCTGTTTTTT.

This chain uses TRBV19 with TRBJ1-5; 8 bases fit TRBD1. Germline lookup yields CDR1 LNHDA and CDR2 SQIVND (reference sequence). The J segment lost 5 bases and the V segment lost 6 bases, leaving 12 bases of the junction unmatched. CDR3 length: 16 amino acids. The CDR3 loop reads CASRGRPGGRDQPQHF. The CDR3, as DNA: TGTGCCAGTAGGGGTAGACCAGGGGGCCGGGATCAGCCCCAGCATTTT.

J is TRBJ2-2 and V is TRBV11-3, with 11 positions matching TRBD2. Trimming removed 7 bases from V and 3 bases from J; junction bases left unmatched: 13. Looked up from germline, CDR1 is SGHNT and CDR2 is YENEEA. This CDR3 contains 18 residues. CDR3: CASTDSGRALRHTGELFF. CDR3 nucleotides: TGTGCCAGCACCGATAGCGGGAGGGCCCTCCGACACACCGGGGAGCTGTTTTTT. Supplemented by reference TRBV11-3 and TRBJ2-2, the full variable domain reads EAGVVQSPRYKIIEKKQPVAFWCNPISGHNTLYWYLQNLGQGPELLIRYENEEAVDDSQLPKDRFSAERLKGVDSTLKIQPAELGDSAVYLCASTDSGRALRHTGELFFGEGSRLTVL.

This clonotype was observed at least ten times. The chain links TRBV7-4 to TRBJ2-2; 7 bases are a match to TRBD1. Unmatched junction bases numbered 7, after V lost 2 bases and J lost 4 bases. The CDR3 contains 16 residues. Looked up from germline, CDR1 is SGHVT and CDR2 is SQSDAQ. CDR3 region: CASSLTWGQLTGELFF. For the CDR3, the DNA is TGTGCCAGCAGCTTAACCTGGGGACAGCTCACCGGGGAGCTGTTTTTT.

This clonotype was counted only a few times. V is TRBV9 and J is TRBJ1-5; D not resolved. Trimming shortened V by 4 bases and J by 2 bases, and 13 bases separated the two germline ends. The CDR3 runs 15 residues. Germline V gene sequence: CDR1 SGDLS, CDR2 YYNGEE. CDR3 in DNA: TGTGCCAGCAGCCCGGGCCCCGCGGGCAATCAGCCCCAGCATTTT. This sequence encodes CASSPGPAGNQPQHF.

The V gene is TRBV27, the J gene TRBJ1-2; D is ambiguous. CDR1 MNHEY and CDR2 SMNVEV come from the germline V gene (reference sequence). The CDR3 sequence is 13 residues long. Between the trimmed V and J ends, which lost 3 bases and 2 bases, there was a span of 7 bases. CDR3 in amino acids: CASSFNGNYGYTF. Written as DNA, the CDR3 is TGTGCCAGCAGTTTCAACGGAAACTATGGCTACACCTTC.

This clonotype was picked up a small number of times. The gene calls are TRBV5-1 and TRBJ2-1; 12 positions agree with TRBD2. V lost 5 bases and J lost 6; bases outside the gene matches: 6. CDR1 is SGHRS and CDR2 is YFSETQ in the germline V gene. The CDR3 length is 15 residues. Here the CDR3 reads CASRAGTSGLNEQFF. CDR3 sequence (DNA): TGCGCCAGCAGGGCCGGGACTAGCGGGCTCAATGAGCAGTTCTTC.

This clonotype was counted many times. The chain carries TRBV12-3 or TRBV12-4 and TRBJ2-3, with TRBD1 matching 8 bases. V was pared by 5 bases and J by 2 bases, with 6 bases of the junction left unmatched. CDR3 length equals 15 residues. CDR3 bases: TGTGCCAGCAGTGATACAGGGGGTCTCACAGATACGCAGTATTTT. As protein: CASSDTGGLTDTQYF.

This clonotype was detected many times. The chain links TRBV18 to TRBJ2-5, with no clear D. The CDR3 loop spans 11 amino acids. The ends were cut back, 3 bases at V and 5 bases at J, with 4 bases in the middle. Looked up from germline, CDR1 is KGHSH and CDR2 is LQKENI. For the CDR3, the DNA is TGTGCCAGCTCACCGATGGAGACCCAGTACTTC. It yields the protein CASSPMETQYF.